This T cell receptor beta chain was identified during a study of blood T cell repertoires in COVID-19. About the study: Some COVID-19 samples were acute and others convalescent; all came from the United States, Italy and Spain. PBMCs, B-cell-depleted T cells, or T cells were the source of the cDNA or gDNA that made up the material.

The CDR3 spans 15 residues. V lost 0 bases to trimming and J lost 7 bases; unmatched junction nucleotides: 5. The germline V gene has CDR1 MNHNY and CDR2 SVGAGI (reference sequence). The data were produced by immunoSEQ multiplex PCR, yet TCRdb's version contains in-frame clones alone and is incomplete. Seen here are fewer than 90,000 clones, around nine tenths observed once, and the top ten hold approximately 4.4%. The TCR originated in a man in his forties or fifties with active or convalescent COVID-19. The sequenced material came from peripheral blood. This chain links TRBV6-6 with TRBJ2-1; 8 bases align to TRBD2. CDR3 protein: CASSYSSGARNEQFF. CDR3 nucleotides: TGTGCCAGCAGTTACTCTAGCGGGGCGAGGAATGAGCAGTTCTTC.